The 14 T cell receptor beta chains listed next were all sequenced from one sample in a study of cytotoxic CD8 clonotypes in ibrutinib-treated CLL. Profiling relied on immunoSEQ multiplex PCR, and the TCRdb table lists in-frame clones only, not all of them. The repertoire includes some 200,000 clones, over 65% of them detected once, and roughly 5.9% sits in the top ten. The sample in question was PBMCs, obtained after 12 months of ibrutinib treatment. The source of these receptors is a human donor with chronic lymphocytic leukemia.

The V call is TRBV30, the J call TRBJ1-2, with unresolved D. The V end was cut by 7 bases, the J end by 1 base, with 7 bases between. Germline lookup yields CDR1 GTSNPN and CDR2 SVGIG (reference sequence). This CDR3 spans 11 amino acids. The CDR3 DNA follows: TGTGCCTCTCTATATAACTATGGCTACACCTTC. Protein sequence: CASLYNYGYTF. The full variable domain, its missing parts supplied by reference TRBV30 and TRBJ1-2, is SQTIHQWPATLVQPVGSPLSLECTVEGTSNPNLYWYRQAAGRGLQLLFYSVGIGQISSEVPQNLSASRPQDRQFILSSKKLLLSDSGFYLCASLYNYGYTFGSGTRLTVV.

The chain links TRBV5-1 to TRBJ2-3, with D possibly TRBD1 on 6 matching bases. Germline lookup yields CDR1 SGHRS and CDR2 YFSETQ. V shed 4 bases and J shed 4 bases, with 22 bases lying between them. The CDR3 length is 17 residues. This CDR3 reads CASSPRAGVGEPDTQYF. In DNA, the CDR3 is TGCGCCAGCAGCCCTAGGGCAGGGGTGGGGGAGCCAGATACGCAGTATTTT. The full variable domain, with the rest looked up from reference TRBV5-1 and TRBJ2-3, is KAGVTQTPRYLIKTRGQQVTLSCSPISGHRSVSWYQQTPGQGLQFLFEYFSETQRNKGNFPGRFSGRQFSNSRSEMNVSTLELGDSALYLCASSPRAGVGEPDTQYFGPGTRLTVL.

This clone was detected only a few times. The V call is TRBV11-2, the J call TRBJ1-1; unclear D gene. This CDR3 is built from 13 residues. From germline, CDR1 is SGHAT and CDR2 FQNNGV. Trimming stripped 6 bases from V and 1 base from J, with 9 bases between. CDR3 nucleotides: TGTGCCAGCAGGTATACAACGAACACTGAAGCTTTCTTT. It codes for CASRYTTNTEAFF.

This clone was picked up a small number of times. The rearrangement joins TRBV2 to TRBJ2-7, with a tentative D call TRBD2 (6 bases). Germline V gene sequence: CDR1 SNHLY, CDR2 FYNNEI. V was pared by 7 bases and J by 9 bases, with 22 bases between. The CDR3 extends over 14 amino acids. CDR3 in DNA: TGTGCCAGCACCCTCGGCGGGGCCTGGGAGTGGCAGTACTTC. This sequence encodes CASTLGGAWEWQYF.

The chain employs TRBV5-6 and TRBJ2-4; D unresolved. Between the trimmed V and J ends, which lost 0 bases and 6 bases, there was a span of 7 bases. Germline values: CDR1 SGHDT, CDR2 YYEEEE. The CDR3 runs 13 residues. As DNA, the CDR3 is TGTGCCAGCAGCTTGGGAGGTAGAAACATTCAGTACTTC. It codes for CASSLGGRNIQYF.

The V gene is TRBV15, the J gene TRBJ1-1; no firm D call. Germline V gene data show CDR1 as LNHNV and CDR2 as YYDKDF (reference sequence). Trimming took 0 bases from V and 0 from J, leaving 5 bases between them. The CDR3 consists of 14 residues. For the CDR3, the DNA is TGTGCCACCAGCAGAGATCGCGTGAACACTGAAGCTTTCTTT. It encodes CATSRDRVNTEAFF.

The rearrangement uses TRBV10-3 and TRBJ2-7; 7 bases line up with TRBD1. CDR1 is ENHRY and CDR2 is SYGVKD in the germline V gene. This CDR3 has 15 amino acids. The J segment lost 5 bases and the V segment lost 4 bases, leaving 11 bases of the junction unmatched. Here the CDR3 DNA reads TGTGCCATCAGTGGAAGACAGGGAGTAGGGGACGAGCAGTACTTC. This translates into CAISGRQGVGDEQYF.

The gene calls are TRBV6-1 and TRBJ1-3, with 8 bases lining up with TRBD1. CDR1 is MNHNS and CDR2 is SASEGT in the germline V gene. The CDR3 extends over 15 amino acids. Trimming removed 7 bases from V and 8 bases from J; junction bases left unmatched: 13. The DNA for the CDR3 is TGTGCCAGCATTAGATTCGGGACAGGTATGGACACCATATATTTT. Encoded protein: CASIRFGTGMDTIYF.

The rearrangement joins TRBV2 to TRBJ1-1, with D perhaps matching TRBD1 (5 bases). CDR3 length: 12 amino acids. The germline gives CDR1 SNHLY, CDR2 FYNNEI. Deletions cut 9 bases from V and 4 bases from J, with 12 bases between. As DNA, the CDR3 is TGTGCCAGAAACCCTGGGGCCACTGAAGCTTTCTTT. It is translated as CARNPGATEAFF.

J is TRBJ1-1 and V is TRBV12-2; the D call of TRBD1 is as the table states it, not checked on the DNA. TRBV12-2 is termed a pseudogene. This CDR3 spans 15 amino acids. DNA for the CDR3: TGTGCAAGTCGGCAAAAGGACAGTCGTAACACTGAAGCTTTCTTT. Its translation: CASRQKDSRNTEAFF.

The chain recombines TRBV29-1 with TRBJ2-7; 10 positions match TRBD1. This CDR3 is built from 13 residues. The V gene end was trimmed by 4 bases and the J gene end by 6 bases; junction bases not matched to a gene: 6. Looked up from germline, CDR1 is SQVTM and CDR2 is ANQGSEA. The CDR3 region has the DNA TGCAGCGTTGTCACCGGGACAGGGGCCGAGCAGTACTTC. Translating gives CSVVTGTGAEQYF.

CDR3 DNA sequence: TGTGCCAGCAGCTTAGGAATGGGACGGTCCTACAATGAGCAGTTCTTC. This codes for CASSLGMGRSYNEQFF. The genes are TRBV11-1 and TRBJ2-1; D possibly matches TRBD1 or TRBD2 (5 bases each). The CDR3 spans 16 residues. Germline assignment: CDR1 SGHAT and CDR2 FQDESV (reference sequence). V dropped 1 base and J dropped 1 base, with 11 bases sitting between them.

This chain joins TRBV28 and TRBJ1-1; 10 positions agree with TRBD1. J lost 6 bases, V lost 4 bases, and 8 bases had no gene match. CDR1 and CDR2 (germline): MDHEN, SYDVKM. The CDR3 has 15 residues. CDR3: CASSSPATGGAEAFF. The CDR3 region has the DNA TGTGCCAGCAGTTCCCCCGCGACAGGGGGCGCTGAAGCTTTCTTT.

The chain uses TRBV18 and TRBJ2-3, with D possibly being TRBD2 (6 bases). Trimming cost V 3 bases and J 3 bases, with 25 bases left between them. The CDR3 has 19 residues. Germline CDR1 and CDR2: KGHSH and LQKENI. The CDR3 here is CASSPLRLRRGEGTDTQYF. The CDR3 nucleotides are TGTGCCAGCTCACCGCTTCGGCTTCGGCGGGGTGAGGGGACAGATACGCAGTATTTT.